This entry concerns a single TCR beta chain. The antigen this receptor binds is unknown. The CDR3 regions of human TCRbeta chains were analyzed by immunosequencing. In the original analysis: Repertoire TCRs were matched against a reference library of SARS-CoV-2-specific TCRs generated with the MIRA antigen-specificity platform. Breadth was defined as the fraction of unique TCRs that were SARS-CoV-2-associated. Depth was defined as the fraction of total T cells that were SARS-CoV-2-associated. Using the MIRA data, every spike-specific TCR was mapped to the spike region that the TCR reacted to and assigned to either a CD4 or a CD8 class. Log10-transformed breadth and depth values were compared by one-way ANOVA with Sidak's multiple comparisons tests. Imported from immuneACCESS, the table was reduced by TCRdb to in-frame sequences with V and J called. These copies leave out some clones; in studies compared against another copy, an unresolved V gene accounts for under half, and the cause of the remainder is not known. Clone size and the V and J calls come from that table; the DNA yielded D and trimming. In this sample's table one finds about 140,000 clones. 2% to 2.5% of the sample comes from the top ten.

This entry comes from a study of T cell responses to AZD1222 COVID-19 vaccine (dated by TCRdb to the early 2020s). About the full investigation: TCR sequencing was performed for 230 to 250 trial participants, of whom about 200 were given two doses of AZD1222 and around 26 were given two doses of MenACWY control vaccine. Trial participants were enrolled into age subgroups of 18-55, 56-69 and 70-plus years, which contained approximately 150, 28 and 58 TCR-sequenced participants, respectively. Beyond this particular receptor, the publication reports: Epitopes outside the regions mutated in the B.1.351 and B.1.1.7 variants were reportedly recognized by nearly half of the unique spike-specific TCRs. Spike-specific TCR breadth and depth rose significantly after two AZD1222 doses compared with day 0 and with MenACWY recipients. In the small 56-69-year group, the increase in depth fell short of significance, most likely because of low power. Participants were mostly white British and included more females than males, and it was suggested by the authors that clonal diversity may have been underestimated. CD4 TCRs associated with the vaccine covered the entire spike protein, and the dominant responses were in regions 160-218 and 743-854. Only a handful of AZD1222 recipients were SARS-CoV-2 seropositive at baseline, limiting conclusions about previously exposed vaccinees. No day 14 peak-response samples were available, so repertoires were characterized only after the peak T cell response.

What the time point label conveys for this sample: baseline before first vaccination. Vaccinee samples came from UK trials COV001 and COV002, including a single-blind randomized controlled phase 2/3 trial of AZD1222 (ChAdOx1 nCoV-19) in healthy adults. For TCRbeta chain sequencing, PBMC samples from trial participants were taken at day 0 and at day 28 after the second dose. The TCR sequence derives from an adult in good health. Material: peripheral blood.

In nucleotides, the sequence is TGTGCCAGCAGCCGCCTCGGCACGTCTGGAAACACCATATATTTT. The encoded protein is CASSRLGTSGNTIYF. This chain is built from TRBV7-9 and TRBJ1-3; the D gene assignment is ambiguous. The V end loses 5 bases and the J end loses 1 base, and a stretch of 12 bases separates them. For CDR1 and CDR2, the germline V gene (reference sequence) lists SEHNR and FQNEAQ. The CDR3 numbers 15 residues from cysteine through phenylalanine. Only the CDR3 DNA is retained, 45 bases long and in frame from the first base. The CDR3 plus the reference TRBV7-9 and TRBJ1-3 genes for the other parts give the full variable domain: DTGVSQNPRHKITKRGQNVTFRCDPISEHNRLYWYRQTLGQGPEFLTYFQNEAQLEKSRLLSDRFSAERPKGSFSTLEIQRTEQGDSAMYLCASSRLGTSGNTIYFGEGSWLTVV.